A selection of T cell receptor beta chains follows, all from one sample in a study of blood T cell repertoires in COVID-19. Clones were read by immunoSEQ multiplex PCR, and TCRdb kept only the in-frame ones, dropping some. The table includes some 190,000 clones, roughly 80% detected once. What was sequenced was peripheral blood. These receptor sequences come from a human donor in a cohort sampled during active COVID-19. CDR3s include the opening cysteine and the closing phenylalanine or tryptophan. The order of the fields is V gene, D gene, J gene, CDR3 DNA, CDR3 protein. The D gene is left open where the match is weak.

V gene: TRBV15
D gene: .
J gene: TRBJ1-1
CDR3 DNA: TGTGCCACCAGCAGCCCGGAGGGAGCGAACACTGAAGCTTTCTTT
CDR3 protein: CATSSPEGANTEAFF

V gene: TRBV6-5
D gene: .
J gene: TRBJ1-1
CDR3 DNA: TGTGCCAGCAGTAATAAAGGGGTGAACACTGAAGCTTTCTTT
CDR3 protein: CASSNKGVNTEAFF

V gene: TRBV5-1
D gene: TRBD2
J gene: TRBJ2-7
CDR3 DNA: TGCGCCAGCAGCAGGACTAGCGGAGGAGGGTACGAGCAGTACTTC
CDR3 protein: CASSRTSGGGYEQYF

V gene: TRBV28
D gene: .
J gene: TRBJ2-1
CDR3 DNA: TGTGCCAGCAGTCAACCGAGCGGCACGGTCTCCTACAATGAGCAGTTCTTC
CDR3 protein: CASSQPSGTVSYNEQFF

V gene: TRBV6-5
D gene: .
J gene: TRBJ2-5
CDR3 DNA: TGTGCCAGCAGTAGGACCGGGGGAGAGACCCAGTACTTC
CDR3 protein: CASSRTGGETQYF

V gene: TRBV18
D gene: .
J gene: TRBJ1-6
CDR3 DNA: TGTGCCAGCTCGGAGGACAGCGGTAATTCACCCCTCCACTTT
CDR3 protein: CASSEDSGNSPLHF

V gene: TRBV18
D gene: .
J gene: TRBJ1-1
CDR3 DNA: TGTGCCAGCTCACCCCCCGGGACATTGAACACTGAAGCTTTCTTT
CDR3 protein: CASSPPGTLNTEAFF

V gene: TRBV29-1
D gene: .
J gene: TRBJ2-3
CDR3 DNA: TGCAGCGTTGAAGATCCGCGGCTAATTAGCACAGATACGCAGTATTTT
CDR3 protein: CSVEDPRLISTDTQYF

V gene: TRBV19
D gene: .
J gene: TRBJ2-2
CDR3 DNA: TGTGCCAGCGAACGTGTTGGGGGCTACACCGGGGAGCTGTTTTTT
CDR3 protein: CASERVGGYTGELFF

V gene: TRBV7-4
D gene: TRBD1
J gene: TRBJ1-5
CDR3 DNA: TGTGCCAGCGGCCGGGACAGGGGGCAGGGCAATCAGCCCCAGCATTTT
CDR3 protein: CASGRDRGQGNQPQHF

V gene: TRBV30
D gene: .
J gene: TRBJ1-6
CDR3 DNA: TGTGCCTGGAGCCCCTCCTCCTCACCCCTCCACTTT
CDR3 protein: CAWSPSSSPLHF

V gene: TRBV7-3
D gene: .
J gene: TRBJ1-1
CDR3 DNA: TGTGCCAGCAGCTTAAGTCTCACGGTTATGAACACTGAAGCTTTCTTT
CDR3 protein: CASSLSLTVMNTEAFF

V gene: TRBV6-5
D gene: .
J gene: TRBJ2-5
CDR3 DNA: TGTGCCAGCAGATGGACAGTCCAGTCGGAGACCCAGTACTTC
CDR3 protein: CASRWTVQSETQYF

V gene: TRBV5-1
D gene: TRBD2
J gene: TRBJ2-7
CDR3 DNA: TGCGCCAGCAGCACGGGACTAGCGGGAGTCCACGAGCAGTACTTC
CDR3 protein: CASSTGLAGVHEQYF

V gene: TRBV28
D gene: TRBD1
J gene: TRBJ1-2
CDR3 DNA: TGTGCCAGCAGCCTGGGACAGGGGAACTATGGCTACACCTTC
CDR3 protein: CASSLGQGNYGYTF

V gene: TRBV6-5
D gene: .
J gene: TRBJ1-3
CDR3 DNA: TGTGCCAGTAACATTACCCCTGGAAACACCATATATTTT
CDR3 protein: CASNITPGNTIYF

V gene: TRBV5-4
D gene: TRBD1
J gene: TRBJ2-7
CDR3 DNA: TGTGCCAGCAGCTCCGATACAGGGGTAGAAGAGCAGTACTTC
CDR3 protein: CASSSDTGVEEQYF

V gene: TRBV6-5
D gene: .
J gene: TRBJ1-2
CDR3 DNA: TGTGCCAGCACGTCCGCGGGAACCCTTAGGGGCTACACCTTC
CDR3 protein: CASTSAGTLRGYTF

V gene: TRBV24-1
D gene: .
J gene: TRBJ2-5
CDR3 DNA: TGTGCCACCAGTGACACAGGGTTTGCGACCCAGTACTTC
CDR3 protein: CATSDTGFATQYF

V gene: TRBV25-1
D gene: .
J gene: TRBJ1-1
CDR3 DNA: TGTGCCAGCAGTGCTCAAGCCGGGGGGCTAGGCACTGAAGCTTTCTTT
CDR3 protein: CASSAQAGGLGTEAFF

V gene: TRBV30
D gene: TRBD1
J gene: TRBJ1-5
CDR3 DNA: TGTGCCTGGAGCCCGGGACAGCGAGATCAGCCCCAGCATTTT
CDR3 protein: CAWSPGQRDQPQHF

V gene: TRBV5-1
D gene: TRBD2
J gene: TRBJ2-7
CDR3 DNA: TGCGCCATCATCCCCCCCCCGGGGGGGAAGGATATCAACTACGAGCAGTACTTC
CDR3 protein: CAIIPPPGGKDINYEQYF

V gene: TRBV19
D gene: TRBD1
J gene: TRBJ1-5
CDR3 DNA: TGTGCCTGCACCGGGACAGGGAGGAACAATCAGCCCCAGCATTTT
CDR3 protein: CACTGTGRNNQPQHF